This T cell receptor beta chain stems from a study of cytotoxic CD8 clonotypes in ibrutinib-treated CLL. Across the study: Among patients, approximately 25 responded partially and 2 completely; 14 then stayed remitted and some twelve progressed after median 68 months.

This table comes from immunoSEQ multiplex PCR, and its TCRdb copy is limited to in-frame clones, with some not included. The sample consists of 250,000 to 350,000 clones, approximately 76% of them appearing once. With regard to this clone: One end of the junction is discordant with germline, which a read error may explain.

The CDR3 has 17 residues. The germline V gene has CDR1 MGHRA and CDR2 YSYEKL. This TCR was recovered from a human donor with chronic lymphocytic leukemia. This rearrangement joins TRBV4-1 to TRBJ2-3; D possibly matches TRBD1 or TRBD2 (5 bases each). Specimen: PBMCs, collected at disease progression, from a patient treated with ibrutinib. For the CDR3, the DNA is TGCGCCAGCAGGCAAGCACCGGGACCGACTTTCACAGATACGCAGTATTTT. Amino acids: CASRQAPGPTFTDTQYF.